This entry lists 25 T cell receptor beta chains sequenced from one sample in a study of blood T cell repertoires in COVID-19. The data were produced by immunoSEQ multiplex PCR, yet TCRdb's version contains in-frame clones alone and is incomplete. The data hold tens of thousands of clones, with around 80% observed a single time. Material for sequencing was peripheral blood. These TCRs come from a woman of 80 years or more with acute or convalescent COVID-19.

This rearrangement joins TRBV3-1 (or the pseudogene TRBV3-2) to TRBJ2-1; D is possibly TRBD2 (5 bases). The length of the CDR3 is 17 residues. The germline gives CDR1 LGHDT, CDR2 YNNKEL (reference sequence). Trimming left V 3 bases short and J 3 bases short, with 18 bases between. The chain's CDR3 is CASSHSPGTTLYNEQFF. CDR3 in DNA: TGTGCCAGCAGCCATAGCCCGGGAACTACACTCTACAATGAGCAGTTCTTC.

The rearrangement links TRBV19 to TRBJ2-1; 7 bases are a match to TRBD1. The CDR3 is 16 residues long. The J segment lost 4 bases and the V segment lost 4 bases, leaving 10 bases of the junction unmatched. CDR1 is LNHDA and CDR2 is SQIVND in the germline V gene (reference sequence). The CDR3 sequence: CASSTAVGGAYNEQFF. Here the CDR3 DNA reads TGTGCCAGTAGTACCGCAGTAGGGGGCGCTTACAATGAGCAGTTCTTC.

The CDR3 DNA reads TGCGCCAGCAGCGCGGGACTAGCGGGGGGCTCCTACGAGCAGTACTTC. Residues: CASSAGLAGGSYEQYF. V usage is TRBV5-1 and J usage is TRBJ2-7, with 15 nucleotides matching TRBD2. CDR1 is SGHRS, CDR2 YFSETQ, per germline. V trimming: 4 bases; J trimming: 0 bases; junction bases outside the gene matches: 2. The CDR3 extends over 16 amino acids.

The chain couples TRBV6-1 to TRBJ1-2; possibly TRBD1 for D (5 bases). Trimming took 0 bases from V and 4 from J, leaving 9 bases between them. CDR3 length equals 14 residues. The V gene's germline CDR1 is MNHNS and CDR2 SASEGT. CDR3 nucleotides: TGTGCCAGCAGTGAAGCGGCGGGGCCCTATGGCTACACCTTC. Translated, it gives CASSEAAGPYGYTF.

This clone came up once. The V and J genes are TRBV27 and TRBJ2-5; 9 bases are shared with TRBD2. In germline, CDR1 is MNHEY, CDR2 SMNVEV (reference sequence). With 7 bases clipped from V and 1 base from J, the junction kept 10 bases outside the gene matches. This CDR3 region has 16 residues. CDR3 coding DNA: TGTGCCAGCAAGGTAGCGGGAGTGGGATTCCAAGAGACCCAGTACTTC. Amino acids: CASKVAGVGFQETQYF.

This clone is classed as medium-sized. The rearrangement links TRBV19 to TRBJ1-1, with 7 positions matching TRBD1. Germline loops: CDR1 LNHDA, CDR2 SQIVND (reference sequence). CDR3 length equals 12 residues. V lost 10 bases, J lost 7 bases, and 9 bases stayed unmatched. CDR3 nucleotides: TGTGCCACCTCGACAGGGAATAATGAAGCTTTCTTT. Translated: CATSTGNNEAFF.

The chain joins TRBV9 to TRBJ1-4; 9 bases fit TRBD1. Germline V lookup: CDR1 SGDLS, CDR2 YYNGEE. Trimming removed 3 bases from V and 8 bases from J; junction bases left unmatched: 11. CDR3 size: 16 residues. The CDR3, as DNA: TGTGCCAGCAGCGGGCGCCGGGACAGGGAAAACGAAAAACTGTTTTTT. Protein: CASSGRRDRENEKLFF.

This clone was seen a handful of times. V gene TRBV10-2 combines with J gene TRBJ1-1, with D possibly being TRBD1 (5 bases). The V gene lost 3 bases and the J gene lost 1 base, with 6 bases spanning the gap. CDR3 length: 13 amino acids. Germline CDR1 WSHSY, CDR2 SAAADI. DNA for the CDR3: TGCGCCAGCAGTGATGGACAGAACACTGAAGCTTTCTTT. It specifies CASSDGQNTEAFF.

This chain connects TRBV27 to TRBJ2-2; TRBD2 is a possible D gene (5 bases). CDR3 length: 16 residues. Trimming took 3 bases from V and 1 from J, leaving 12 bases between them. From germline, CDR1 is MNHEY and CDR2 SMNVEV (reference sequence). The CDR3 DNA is TGTGCCAGCAGTTTTCGGGGAGAAGTGAACACCGGGGAGCTGTTTTTT. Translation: CASSFRGEVNTGELFF.

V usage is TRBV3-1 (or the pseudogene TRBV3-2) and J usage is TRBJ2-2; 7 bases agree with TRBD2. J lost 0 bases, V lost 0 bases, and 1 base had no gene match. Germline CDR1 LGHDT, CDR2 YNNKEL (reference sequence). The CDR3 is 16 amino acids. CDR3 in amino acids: CASSQDSGANTGELFF. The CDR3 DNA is TGTGCCAGCAGCCAAGACAGCGGGGCGAACACCGGGGAGCTGTTTTTT.

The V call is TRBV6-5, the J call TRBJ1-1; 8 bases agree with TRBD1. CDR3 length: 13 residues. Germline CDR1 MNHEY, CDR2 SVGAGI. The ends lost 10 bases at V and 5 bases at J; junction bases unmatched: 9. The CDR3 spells CAISGQGRTEAFF. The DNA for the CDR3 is TGTGCCATCTCCGGACAGGGAAGGACTGAAGCTTTCTTT.

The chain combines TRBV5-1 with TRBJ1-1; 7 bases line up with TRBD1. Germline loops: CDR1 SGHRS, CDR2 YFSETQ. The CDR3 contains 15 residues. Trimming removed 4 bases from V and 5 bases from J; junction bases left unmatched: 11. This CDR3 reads CASSLDIRDSTEAFF. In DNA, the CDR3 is TGCGCCAGCAGCCTCGATATCCGGGACAGTACTGAAGCTTTCTTT.

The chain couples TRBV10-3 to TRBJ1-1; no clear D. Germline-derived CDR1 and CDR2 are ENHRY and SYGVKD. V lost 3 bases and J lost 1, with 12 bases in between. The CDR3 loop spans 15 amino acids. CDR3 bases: TGTGCCATCAGTGACCCAGGATACCCGAACACTGAAGCTTTCTTT. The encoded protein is CAISDPGYPNTEAFF.

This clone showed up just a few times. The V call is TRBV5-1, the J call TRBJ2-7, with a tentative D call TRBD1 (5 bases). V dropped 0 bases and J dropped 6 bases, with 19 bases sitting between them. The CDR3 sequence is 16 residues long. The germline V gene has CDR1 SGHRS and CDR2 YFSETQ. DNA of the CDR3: TGCGCCAGCAGCTTGGACGGGCGCGGACGCCAGGGCGAGCAGTACTTC. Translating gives CASSLDGRGRQGEQYF.

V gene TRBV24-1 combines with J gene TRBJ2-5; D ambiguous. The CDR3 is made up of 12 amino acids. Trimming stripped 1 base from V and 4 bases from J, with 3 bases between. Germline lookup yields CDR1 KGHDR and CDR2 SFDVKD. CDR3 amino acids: CATSDFGETQYF. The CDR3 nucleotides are TGTGCCACCAGTGATTTCGGAGAGACCCAGTACTTC.

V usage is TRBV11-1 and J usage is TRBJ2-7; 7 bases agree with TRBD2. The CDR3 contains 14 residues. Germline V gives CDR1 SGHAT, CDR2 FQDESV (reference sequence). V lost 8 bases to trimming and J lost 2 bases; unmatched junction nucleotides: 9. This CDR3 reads CASGRASGPYEQYF. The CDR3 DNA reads TGTGCCAGCGGGCGGGCTAGCGGCCCCTACGAGCAGTACTTC. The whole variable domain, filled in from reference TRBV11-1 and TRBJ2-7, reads EAEVAQSPRYKITEKSQAVAFWCDPISGHATLYWYRQILGQGPELLVQFQDESVVDDSQLPKDRFSAERLKGVDSTLKIQPAELGDSAMYLCASGRASGPYEQYFGPGTRLTVT.

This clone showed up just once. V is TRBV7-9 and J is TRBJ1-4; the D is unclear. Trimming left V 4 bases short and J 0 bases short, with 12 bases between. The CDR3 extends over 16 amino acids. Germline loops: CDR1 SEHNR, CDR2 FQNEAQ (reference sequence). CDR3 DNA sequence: TGTGCCAGCAGCTGGTTTAAAGCTTCAACTAATGAAAAACTGTTTTTT. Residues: CASSWFKASTNEKLFF.

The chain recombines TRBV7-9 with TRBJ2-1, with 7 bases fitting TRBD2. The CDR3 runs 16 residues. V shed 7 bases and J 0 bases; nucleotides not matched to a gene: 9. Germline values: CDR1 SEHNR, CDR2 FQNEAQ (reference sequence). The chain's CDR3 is CASTGGEAGSYNEQFF. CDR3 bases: TGTGCCAGCACTGGGGGGGAGGCGGGCTCCTACAATGAGCAGTTCTTC.

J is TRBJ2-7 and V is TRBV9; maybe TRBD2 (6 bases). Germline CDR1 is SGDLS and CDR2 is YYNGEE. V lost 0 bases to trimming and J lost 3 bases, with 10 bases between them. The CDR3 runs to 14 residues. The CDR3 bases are TGTGCCAGCAGCGTAGGTGGGGGGAACTACGAGCAGTACTTC. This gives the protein CASSVGGGNYEQYF.

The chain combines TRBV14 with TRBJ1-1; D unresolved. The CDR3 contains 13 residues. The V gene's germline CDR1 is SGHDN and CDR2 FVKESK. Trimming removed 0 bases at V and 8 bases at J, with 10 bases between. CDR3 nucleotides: TGTGCCAGCAGCCAAGATCTGCAGACAGAAGCTTTCTTT. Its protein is CASSQDLQTEAFF.

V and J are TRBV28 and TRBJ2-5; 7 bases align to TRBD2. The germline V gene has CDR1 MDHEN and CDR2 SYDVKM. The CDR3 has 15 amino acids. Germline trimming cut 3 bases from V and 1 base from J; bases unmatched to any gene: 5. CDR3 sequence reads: CASSLAGDPQETQYF. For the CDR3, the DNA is TGTGCCAGCAGTTTGGCGGGGGACCCCCAAGAGACCCAGTACTTC.

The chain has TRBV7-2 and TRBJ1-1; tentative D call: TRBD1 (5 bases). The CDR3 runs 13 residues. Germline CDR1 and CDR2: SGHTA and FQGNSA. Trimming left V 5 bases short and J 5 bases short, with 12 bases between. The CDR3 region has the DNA TGTGCCAGCAGCCCAACAGGATTAACTGAAGCTTTCTTT. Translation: CASSPTGLTEAFF.

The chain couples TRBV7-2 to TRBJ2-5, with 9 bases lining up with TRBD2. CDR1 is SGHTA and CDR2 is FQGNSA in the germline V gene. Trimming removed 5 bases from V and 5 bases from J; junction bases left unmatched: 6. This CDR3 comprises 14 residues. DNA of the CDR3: TGTGCCAGCAGCCCCGGCGGACTAGCGGAGACCCAGTACTTC. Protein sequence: CASSPGGLAETQYF.

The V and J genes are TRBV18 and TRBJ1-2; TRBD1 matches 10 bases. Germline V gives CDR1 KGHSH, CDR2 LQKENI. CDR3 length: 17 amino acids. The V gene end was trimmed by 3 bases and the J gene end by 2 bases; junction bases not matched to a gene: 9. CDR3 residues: CASSPGGPGQGNYGYTF. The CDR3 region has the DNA TGTGCCAGCTCACCGGGGGGACCGGGACAGGGGAACTATGGCTACACCTTC.

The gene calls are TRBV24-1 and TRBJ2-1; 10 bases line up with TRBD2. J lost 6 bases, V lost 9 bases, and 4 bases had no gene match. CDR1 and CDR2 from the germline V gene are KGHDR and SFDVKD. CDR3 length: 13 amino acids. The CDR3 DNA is TGTGCCACCGCCGGGACTAGCGTCAATGAGCAGTTCTTC. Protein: CATAGTSVNEQFF.